One sample yielded the 31 T cell receptor beta chains listed below, sequenced in a study of T cells in Graves' hyperthyroidism and ophthalmopathy. RNA transcripts provided the source from which TCR beta CDR3 regions were amplified. HTBI primers were used for first-round RT-PCR of the TCR CDR3. TCRdb used MiXCR to reprocess the multiplex PCR reads, holding one entry per CDR3 protein. The repertoire holds 500,000 to 800,000 distinct CDR3 sequences, with about 45% as singletons. Sequencing was performed on peripheral blood or thyroid tissue (not recorded which). All receptors derive from an adult man with Graves' disease, either hyperthyroidism or ophthalmopathy (not recorded which).

A remark on this clonotype: Being one base from a much bigger clone, this may be a read error. V and J are TRBV15 and TRBJ1-5; D is possibly TRBD1 (6 bases). Trimming shortened V by 0 bases and J by 0 bases, and 15 bases separated the two germline ends. The V gene's germline CDR1 is LNHNV and CDR2 YYDKDF (reference sequence). The CDR3 consists of 18 residues. This CDR3 is CATSRDWRGGDSNQPQHF. Here the CDR3 DNA reads TGTGCCACCAGCAGAGATTGGAGGGGGGGAGATAGCAATCAGCCCCAGCATTTT.

The table lists this clonotype with many counts. The chain couples TRBV2 to TRBJ1-6; the D gene is possibly TRBD1 (5 bases). V dropped 4 bases and J dropped 9 bases, with 13 bases sitting between them. Germline V CDR1 and CDR2: SNHLY, FYNNEI. The CDR3 contains 14 residues. CDR3 nucleotide sequence: TGTGCCAGCAGTGGGGCAAGGGGAGGTTCACCCCTCCACTTT. Amino acid sequence: CASSGARGGSPLHF.

This clonotype was counted only a few times. V is TRBV20-1 and J is TRBJ1-1; no clear D gene. This CDR3 has 15 residues. From germline, CDR1 is DFQATT and CDR2 SNEGSKA (reference sequence). The V end was cut by 0 bases, the J end by 1 base, with 12 bases between. Here the CDR3 DNA reads TGCAGTGCTAGAGATAGGAAGACGGAGAACACTGAAGCTTTCTTT. This gives the protein CSARDRKTENTEAFF.

The sample holds many counts of this clonotype. This chain connects TRBV20-1 to TRBJ1-1; D is perhaps TRBD1 (5 bases). Germline V gene lookup returns CDR1 DFQATT and CDR2 SNEGSKA (reference sequence). There are 14 residues in the CDR3. Trimming shortened V by 2 bases and J by 5 bases, and 15 bases separated the two germline ends. CDR3 sequence: CSARRQGGPTEAFF. CDR3 DNA: TGCAGTGCTAGAAGGCAGGGCGGACCTACTGAAGCTTTCTTT.

The rearrangement joins TRBV2 to TRBJ1-4; 7 nucleotides match TRBD1. The CDR3 runs 17 residues. Looked up from germline, CDR1 is SNHLY and CDR2 is FYNNEI. Trimming cost V 3 bases and J 2 bases; bases outside gene matches: 9. This chain's CDR3 is CASSDPTGWSTNEKLFF. For the CDR3, the DNA is TGTGCCAGCAGTGACCCGACAGGGTGGAGCACTAATGAAAAACTGTTTTTT. Looking up the rest from reference TRBV2 and TRBJ1-4 gives the full variable domain: EPEVTQTPSHQVTQMGQEVILRCVPISNHLYFYWYRQILGQKVEFLVSFYNNEISEKSEIFDDQFSVERPDGSNFTLKIRSTKLEDSAMYFCASSDPTGWSTNEKLFFGSGTQLSVL.

This clonotype was seen ten or more times. This chain uses TRBV2 with TRBJ1-5; D gene uncertain. The CDR3 runs 14 residues. Germline V gives CDR1 SNHLY, CDR2 FYNNEI. V was clipped by 4 bases and J by 3 bases, with 10 bases between them. CDR3 amino acids: CASSVQEANQPQHF. The DNA of the CDR3 is TGTGCCAGCAGTGTCCAGGAGGCCAATCAGCCCCAGCATTTT.

This clonotype was seen a handful of times. The V call is TRBV7-9, the J call TRBJ2-7; 11 bases fit TRBD1. The germline V gene has CDR1 SEHNR and CDR2 FQNEAQ (reference sequence). CDR3 size: 15 residues. J lost 3 bases, V lost 5 bases, and 6 bases had no gene match. The CDR3 DNA follows: TGTGCCAGCAGCCGCGCCGGGACAGGGGGCTACGAGCAGTACTTC. This codes for CASSRAGTGGYEQYF.

V is TRBV29-1 and J is TRBJ2-5; the D is unclear. V lost 6 bases and J lost 1, with 15 bases in between. This CDR3 comprises 14 residues. Germline V lookup: CDR1 SQVTM, CDR2 ANQGSEA. The CDR3 nucleotides read TGCAGCGTGATCCCTCGGGTTCGCCAAGAGACCCAGTACTTC. Its protein is CSVIPRVRQETQYF.

The genes are TRBV13 and TRBJ1-1; unclear D gene. Trimming took off 3 bases at V and 1 base at J, with 9 bases between the two ends. CDR1 and CDR2 (germline): PRHDT, FYEKMQ (reference sequence). The CDR3 extends over 14 amino acids. The CDR3 DNA sequence: TGTGCCAGCAGCTTTTTTAACCCGAACACTGAAGCTTTCTTT. Its translation is CASSFFNPNTEAFF. The entire variable domain, with the rest obtained from reference TRBV13 and TRBJ1-1, is as follows: AAGVIQSPRHLIKEKRETATLKCYPIPRHDTVYWYQQGPGQDPQFLISFYEKMQSDKGSIPDRFSAQQFSDYHSELNMSSLELGDSALYFCASSFFNPNTEAFFGQGTRLTVV.

Note on this clonotype: Since a much larger clone is just one base distant, this may be a read error. The chain employs TRBV7-2 and TRBJ2-5, with 9 bases identical to TRBD1. V shed 5 bases and J 11 bases; nucleotides not matched to a gene: 18. CDR1 is SGHTA, CDR2 FQGNSA, per germline. CDR3 size: 16 residues. The CDR3 sequence: CASSLPLRDRDYKQYF. As DNA, the CDR3 is TGTGCCAGCAGCCTCCCCCTACGGGACAGGGACTACAAGCAGTACTTC.

This rearrangement joins TRBV20-1 to TRBJ2-7, with 8 bases aligning to TRBD1. Germline-derived CDR1 and CDR2 are DFQATT and SNEGSKA (reference sequence). Trimming at V came to 5 bases and at J to 3 bases, leaving 9 bases not matched to a gene. The CDR3 consists of 14 residues. CDR3 protein: CSASDRDRVYEQYF. CDR3 in DNA: TGCAGTGCTTCGGACAGGGACAGAGTCTACGAGCAGTACTTC.

The table lists this clonotype with many counts. The chain joins TRBV25-1 to TRBJ1-1; 11 bases agree with TRBD1. In germline, CDR1 is MGHDK, CDR2 SYGVNS. The CDR3 covers 14 residues. V was clipped by 3 bases and J by 5 bases; unmatched bases: 2. This chain's CDR3 is CASSEGQGVTEAFF. CDR3 nucleotides: TGTGCCAGCAGTGAGGGACAGGGGGTAACTGAAGCTTTCTTT.

The J gene is TRBJ1-2, the V gene TRBV7-9, with 7 bases matching TRBD1. Germline-derived CDR1 and CDR2 are SEHNR and FQNEAQ (reference sequence). J lost 6 bases, V lost 2 bases, and 15 bases had no gene match. The CDR3 has 17 residues. CDR3 DNA sequence: TGTGCCAGCAGCTTAACGAGCGGGACAGTTCATCCCAATGGCTACACCTTC. As protein: CASSLTSGTVHPNGYTF.

To note about this clonotype: Germline is not matched at one junction end, which may reflect a read error. The chain uses TRBV25-1 and TRBJ1-6, with D possibly being TRBD1 (6 bases). The CDR3 extends over 14 amino acids. Germline assignment: CDR1 MGHDK and CDR2 SYGVNS. CDR3 amino acids: CASLMDSPNSPPHF. CDR3 nucleotide sequence: TGTGCCAGCCTCATGGACAGCCCCAATTCACCCCCCCACTTT.

The V gene is TRBV7-9, the J gene TRBJ2-6; D is unresolved. This CDR3 region has 15 residues. Germline V gene lookup returns CDR1 SEHNR and CDR2 FQNEAQ (reference sequence). V lost 5 bases and J lost 0, with 8 bases in between. The CDR3 DNA reads as TGTGCCAGCAGCAGTGCCATCTCTGGGGCCAACGTCCTGACTTTC. Its protein is CASSSAISGANVLTF. Full variable domain (rest looked up from reference TRBV7-9 and TRBJ2-6): DTGVSQNPRHKITKRGQNVTFRCDPISEHNRLYWYRQTLGQGPEFLTYFQNEAQLEKSRLLSDRFSAERPKGSFSTLEIQRTEQGDSAMYLCASSSAISGANVLTFGAGSRLTVL.

V gene TRBV6-1 combines with J gene TRBJ1-2; TRBD1 matches 8 bases. The CDR3 is 16 residues long. Trimming removed 6 bases from V and 0 bases from J; junction bases left unmatched: 9. Germline CDR1 reads MNHNS; CDR2 reads SASEGT. The CDR3 region is CASSRQGRGANYGYTF. The DNA for the CDR3 is TGTGCCAGCAGCAGACAGGGGAGAGGGGCTAACTATGGCTACACCTTC.

Ten or more counts support this clonotype. This sequence joins TRBV7-8 and TRBJ1-5; D is unclear. Germline values: CDR1 SGHVS, CDR2 FQNEAQ. V was cut by 0 bases and J by 6 bases, with 6 bases left in between. CDR3 length: 13 amino acids. CDR3 loop: CASSLAETQPQHF. The CDR3 DNA follows: TGTGCCAGCAGCTTAGCAGAAACTCAGCCCCAGCATTTT.

The V call is TRBV7-9, the J call TRBJ2-7, with 9 bases that match TRBD2. After removal of 9 bases from V and 13 bases from J, the junction contained 13 bases not matched to a gene. This CDR3 contains 12 residues. Germline loops: CDR1 SEHNR, CDR2 FQNEAQ (reference sequence). The CDR3 protein is CASGLAITGTYF. CDR3 coding DNA: TGTGCCAGTGGACTAGCGATCACCGGGACCTACTTC.

The V call is TRBV7-9, the J call TRBJ2-7; a weak D match, TRBD2 (5 bases). Germline CDR1 and CDR2: SEHNR and FQNEAQ (reference sequence). The CDR3 runs to 16 residues. Trimming shortened V by 3 bases and J by 5 bases, and 20 bases separated the two germline ends. CDR3 residues: CASSFGSSGLGDEQYF. CDR3 coding DNA: TGTGCCAGCAGCTTTGGGAGCTCGGGATTAGGCGACGAGCAGTACTTC.

This clonotype was counted a single time. This chain uses TRBV7-2 with TRBJ2-7; 10 positions agree with TRBD1. Germline assignment: CDR1 SGHTA and CDR2 FQGNSA. The CDR3 loop spans 15 amino acids. V gave up 1 base and J gave up 9 bases; unmatched junction bases: 9. The CDR3 sequence: CASSLVGTGAHGQYF. The CDR3 DNA reads TGTGCCAGCAGCTTAGTCGGGACAGGGGCCCACGGGCAGTACTTC.

To note about this clonotype: This may arise from a read error, as a much more abundant clone is one base away. The CDR3, as DNA: TGTGCCAGCAGCTTCCGCGCAGGGACCACTTACGAGCAGTACTTC. Its translation is CASSFRAGTTYEQYF. The chain combines TRBV7-8 with TRBJ2-7; perhaps D is TRBD1 or TRBD2 (5 bases each). Deletions cut 3 bases from V and 4 bases from J, with 16 bases between. The CDR3 extends over 15 amino acids. Germline V CDR1 and CDR2: SGHVS, FQNEAQ.

Concerning this clonotype itself: One base away lies a much larger clone, so this may be a sequencing read error. This chain joins TRBV2 and TRBJ1-1; a weak D match, TRBD1 (6 bases). Germline V lookup: CDR1 SNHLY, CDR2 FYNNEI. Trimming left V 11 bases short and J 4 bases short, with 20 bases between. There are 14 residues in the CDR3. CDR3 region: CASQPWKGGTEAFF. CDR3 nucleotides: TGTGCCTCCCAGCCTTGGAAAGGGGGCACTGAAGCTTTCTTT.

This clonotype has just a few counts. V usage is TRBV7-9 and J usage is TRBJ2-7; possible D gene TRBD2, 5 bases. Trimming shortened V by 4 bases and J by 3 bases, and 19 bases separated the two germline ends. The germline V gene encodes CDR1 SEHNR and CDR2 FQNEAQ (reference sequence). This CDR3 contains 16 residues. The CDR3, as DNA: TGTGCCAGCAGCTACCGAAATACTAGGGTTGTCTACGAGCAGTACTTC. Translation gives CASSYRNTRVVYEQYF.

The V and J genes are TRBV7-2 and TRBJ2-5; 8 positions agree with TRBD1. This CDR3 has 15 residues. Germline-derived CDR1 and CDR2 are SGHTA and FQGNSA. The J segment lost 5 bases and the V segment lost 5 bases, leaving 10 bases of the junction unmatched. The CDR3 DNA sequence: TGTGCCAGCAGCGCTCAGGGACAGGTGCTGGAGACCCAGTACTTC. Its protein product is CASSAQGQVLETQYF.

In the case of this clonotype: No conserved phenylalanine or tryptophan is present at the end of the CDR3, so a read error is the likely explanation. The limits of the CDR3 on the DNA are not certain, so only TCRdb's listed CDR3 is given. The CDR3 loop reads CASSYHPG. This chain joins TRBV7-8 and TRBJ2-7; the table calls TRBD1, which could not be checked here. Per the germline V gene, CDR1 is SGHVS and CDR2 is FQNEAQ. The length of the CDR3 is 8 amino acids, counting both ends.

V gene TRBV24-1 combines with J gene TRBJ2-7; no reliable D call. Germline CDR1 reads KGHDR; CDR2 reads SFDVKD. The CDR3 has 14 residues. V was cut by 4 bases and J by 2 bases, with 11 bases left in between. The CDR3 protein is CATSDPHPAYEQYF. The DNA for the CDR3 is TGTGCCACCAGTGACCCTCACCCAGCCTACGAGCAGTACTTC.

The chain carries TRBV9 and TRBJ2-7; 9 bases align to TRBD2. Germline CDR1 is SGDLS and CDR2 is YYNGEE. This CDR3 has 15 amino acids. The V gene end was trimmed by 0 bases and the J gene end by 5 bases; junction bases not matched to a gene: 6. CDR3 amino acids: CASSVGSSGSHEQYF. In DNA, the CDR3 is TGTGCCAGCAGCGTAGGGAGTAGCGGGAGCCACGAGCAGTACTTC.

This clonotype was seen at least ten times. This chain joins TRBV6-5 and TRBJ1-2; no reliable D call. V lost 6 bases to trimming and J lost 0 bases, with 11 bases between them. The CDR3 consists of 14 residues. Per germline, CDR1 MNHEY and CDR2 SVGAGI. CDR3 nucleotides: TGTGCCAGCAGACCGGACGCTGCTAACTATGGCTACACCTTC. Protein sequence: CASRPDAANYGYTF.

This clonotype was seen ten or more times. The chain couples TRBV20-1 to TRBJ2-7; D is unresolved. CDR1 and CDR2 from the germline V gene are DFQATT and SNEGSKA (reference sequence). V dropped 6 bases and J dropped 1 base, with 13 bases sitting between them. This CDR3 has 13 residues. CDR3 coding DNA: TGCAGTGCGTTTAAAGGGAAGTCCTACGAGCAGTACTTC. Translating gives CSAFKGKSYEQYF.

This clonotype was seen a single time. The chain has TRBV7-1 and TRBJ2-7, with 8 nucleotides matching TRBD2. TRBV7-1 falls under the ORF class, with uncertain function. The CDR3 has 17 residues. V was pared by 3 bases and J by 4 bases, with 14 bases of the junction left unmatched. The CDR3: CASSSAPSAGGGYEQYF. CDR3 in DNA: TGTGCCAGCAGCTCCGCGCCCTCTGCGGGAGGCGGATACGAGCAGTACTTC.

The V and J genes are TRBV5-1 and TRBJ1-3; perhaps TRBD1 as D (5 bases). This CDR3 has 16 residues. The ends were cut back, 0 bases at V and 8 bases at J, with 18 bases in the middle. CDR1 and CDR2 (germline): SGHRS, YFSETQ. The CDR3 reads CASSLADSIYGYTIYF. As DNA, the CDR3 is TGCGCCAGCAGCTTGGCCGACAGCATCTATGGCTACACCATATATTTT.